This TCR beta chain came from a study of blood T cell repertoires in COVID-19. Study context: Samples came from the United States, Italy and Spain, spanning acute and convalescent COVID-19. T cells, B-cell-depleted T cells, or PBMCs provided the cDNA or gDNA that served as material.

Sequencing was performed with immunoSEQ multiplex PCR; in TCRdb, only in-frame clones are kept and a portion is missing. The sample gives some 74,000 clones, approximately 83% of which show up once; around two fifths is in the top ten. Germline-derived CDR1 and CDR2 are SNHLY and FYNNEI. The CDR3 is 12 amino acids. V was clipped by 5 bases and J by 0 bases, with 3 bases between them. This clonotype was sampled from a man older than 75 with acute or convalescent COVID-19. This chain links TRBV2 with TRBJ2-3; no reliable D call. Sequencing was done on a sample of peripheral blood. The CDR3 here is CASSSSTDTQYF. CDR3 sequence (DNA): TGTGCCAGCAGTTCTAGCACAGATACGCAGTATTTT.